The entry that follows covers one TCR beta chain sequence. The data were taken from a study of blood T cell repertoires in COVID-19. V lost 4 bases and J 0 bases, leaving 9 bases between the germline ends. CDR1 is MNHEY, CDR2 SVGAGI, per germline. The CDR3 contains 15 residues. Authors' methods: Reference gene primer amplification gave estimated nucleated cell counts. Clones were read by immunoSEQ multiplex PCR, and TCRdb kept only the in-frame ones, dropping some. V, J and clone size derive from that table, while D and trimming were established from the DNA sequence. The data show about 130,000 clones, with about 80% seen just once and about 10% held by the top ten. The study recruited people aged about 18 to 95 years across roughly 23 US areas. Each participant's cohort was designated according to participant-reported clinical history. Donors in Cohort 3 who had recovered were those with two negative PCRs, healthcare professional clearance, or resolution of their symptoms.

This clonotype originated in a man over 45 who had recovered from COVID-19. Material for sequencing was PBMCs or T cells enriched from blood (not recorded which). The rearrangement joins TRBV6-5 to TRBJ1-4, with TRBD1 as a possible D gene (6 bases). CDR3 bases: TGTGCCAGCAGTTCGGGACAAGCAACTAATGAAAAACTGTTTTTT. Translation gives CASSSGQATNEKLFF.